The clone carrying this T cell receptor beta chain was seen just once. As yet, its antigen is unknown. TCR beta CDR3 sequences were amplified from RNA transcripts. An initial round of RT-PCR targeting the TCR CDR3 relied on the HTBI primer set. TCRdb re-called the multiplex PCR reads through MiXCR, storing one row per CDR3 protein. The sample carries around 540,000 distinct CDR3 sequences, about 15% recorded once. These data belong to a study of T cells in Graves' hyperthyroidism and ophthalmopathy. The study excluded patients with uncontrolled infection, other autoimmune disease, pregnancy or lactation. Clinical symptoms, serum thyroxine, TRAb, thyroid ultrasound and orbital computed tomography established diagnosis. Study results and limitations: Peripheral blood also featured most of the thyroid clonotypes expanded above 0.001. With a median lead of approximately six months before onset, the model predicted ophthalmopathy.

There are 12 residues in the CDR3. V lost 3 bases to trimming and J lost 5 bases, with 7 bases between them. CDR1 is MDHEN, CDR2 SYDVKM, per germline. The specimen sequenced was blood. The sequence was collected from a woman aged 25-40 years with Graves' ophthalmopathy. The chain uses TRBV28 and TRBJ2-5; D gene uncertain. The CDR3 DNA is TGTGCCAGCAGTTTCACGGTCGAGACCCAGTACTTC. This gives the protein CASSFTVETQYF.